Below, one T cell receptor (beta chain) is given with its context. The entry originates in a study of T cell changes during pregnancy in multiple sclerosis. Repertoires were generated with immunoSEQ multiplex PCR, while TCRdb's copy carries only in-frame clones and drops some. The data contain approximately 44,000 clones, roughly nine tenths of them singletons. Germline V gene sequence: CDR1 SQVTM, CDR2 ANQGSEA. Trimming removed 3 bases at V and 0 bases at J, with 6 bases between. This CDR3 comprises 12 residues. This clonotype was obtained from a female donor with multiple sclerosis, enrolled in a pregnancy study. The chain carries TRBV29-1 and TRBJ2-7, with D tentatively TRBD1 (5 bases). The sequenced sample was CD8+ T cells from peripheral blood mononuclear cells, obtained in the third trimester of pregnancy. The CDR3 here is CSVETVSYEQYF. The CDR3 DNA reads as TGCAGCGTTGAGACAGTCTCCTACGAGCAGTACTTC.